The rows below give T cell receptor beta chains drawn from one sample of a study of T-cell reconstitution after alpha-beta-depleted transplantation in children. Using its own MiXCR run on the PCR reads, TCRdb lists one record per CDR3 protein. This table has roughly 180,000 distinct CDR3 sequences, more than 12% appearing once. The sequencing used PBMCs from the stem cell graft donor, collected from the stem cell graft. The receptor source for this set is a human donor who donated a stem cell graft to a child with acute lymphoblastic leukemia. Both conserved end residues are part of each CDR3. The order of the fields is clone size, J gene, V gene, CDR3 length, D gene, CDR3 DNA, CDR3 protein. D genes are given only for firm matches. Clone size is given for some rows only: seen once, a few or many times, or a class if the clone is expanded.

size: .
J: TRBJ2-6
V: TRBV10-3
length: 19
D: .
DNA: TGTGCCATCAGTGAATGGGGTCCAGTTGAGGACTCTGGGGCCAACGTCCTGACTTTC
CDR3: CAISEWGPVEDSGANVLTF

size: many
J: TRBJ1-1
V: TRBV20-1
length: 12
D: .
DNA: TGCAGTGCCGTGGACCACTTAACTGAAGCTTTCTTT
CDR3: CSAVDHLTEAFF

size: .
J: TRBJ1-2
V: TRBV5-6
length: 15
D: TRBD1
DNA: TGTGCCAGCAGCGTCCGGGACAGGATCCGGTATGGCTACACCTTC
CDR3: CASSVRDRIRYGYTF

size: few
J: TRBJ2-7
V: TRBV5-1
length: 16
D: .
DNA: TGCGCCAGCAGCCTTACCCCCGGGACCTCATCCTACGAGCAGTACTTC
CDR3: CASSLTPGTSSYEQYF

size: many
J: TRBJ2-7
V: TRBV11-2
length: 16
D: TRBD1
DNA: TGTGCCAGCAGCTTAGCCCGTGGACAGGGAGTTCGCGAGCAGTACTTC
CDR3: CASSLARGQGVREQYF

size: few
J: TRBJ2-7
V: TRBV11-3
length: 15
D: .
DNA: TGTGCCAGCAGCTTAGATCGCGGGCCTTCCTACGAGCAGTACTTC
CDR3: CASSLDRGPSYEQYF

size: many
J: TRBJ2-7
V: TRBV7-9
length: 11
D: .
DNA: TGTGCCAGCAGCCCCGGGTACGAGCAGTACTTC
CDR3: CASSPGYEQYF

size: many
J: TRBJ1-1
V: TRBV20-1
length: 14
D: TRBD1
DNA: TGCAGTGCTAGAGATTGGAAAGGGGGCCCTGAAGCTTTCTTT
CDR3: CSARDWKGGPEAFF

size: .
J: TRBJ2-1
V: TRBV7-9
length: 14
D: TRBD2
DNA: TGTGCCAGCAGCTTCTACGCGGGAGGCAATGAGCAGTTCTTC
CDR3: CASSFYAGGNEQFF

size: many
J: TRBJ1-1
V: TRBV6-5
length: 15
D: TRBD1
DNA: TGTGCCAGCAGTTCACATCAGGGGGCCGGCATGGAAGCTTTCTTT
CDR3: CASSSHQGAGMEAFF

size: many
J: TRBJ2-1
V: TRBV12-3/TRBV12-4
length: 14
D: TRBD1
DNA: TGTGCCAGCGGCAGCGGACAGGGCTACAATGAGCAGTTCTTC
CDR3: CASGSGQGYNEQFF